One and the same sample provided the 30 T cell receptor beta chains below, sequenced in a study of graft-versus-host responses after intestinal transplantation (dated by TCRdb to about 2021). The library was built by means of the immunoSEQ multiplex PCR assay. The table comes from immuneACCESS by way of TCRdb, which keeps in-frame sequences with V and J called. Part of the clones is missing from these tables; in studies checked, under half for an unresolved V gene and the rest for unknown reasons. For this sample there are roughly 98,000 clones; just under 95% appear just once. The ten biggest clones cover about 1% of the sample. Antigens of these TCRs are unknown. The label giving this sample's time point can be read as: cells obtained before transplantation from donor or recipient. The sample in question was unstimulated CD8+ T cells sorted from spleen or lymph node cells, obtained before transplant. These receptors came from a human donor who was the organ donor for an intestinal transplant.

The chain employs TRBV29-1 and TRBJ2-1; TRBD1 is a possible D gene (6 bases). Looked up from germline, CDR1 is SQVTM and CDR2 is ANQGSEA. The germline V and J ends were trimmed by 7 bases and 8 bases, with 18 bases remaining between them. The CDR3 totals 13 residues. The CDR3 is CSARQESADEQFF. The CDR3 DNA is TGCAGCGCCCGACAGGAGTCGGCCGATGAGCAGTTCTTC.

This rearrangement joins TRBV15 to TRBJ1-4; TRBD1 might be the D (6 bases). CDR1 and CDR2 (germline): LNHNV, YYDKDF (reference sequence). V lost 5 bases to trimming and J lost 5 bases, with 15 bases between them. The CDR3 extends over 15 amino acids. CDR3 nucleotide sequence: TGTGCCACCAGCGACGTGGACAGACGGAATGAAAAACTGTTTTTT. Translation gives CATSDVDRRNEKLFF.

This chain joins TRBV11-2 and TRBJ2-7; D uncertain. This CDR3 has 13 residues. Germline CDR1 is SGHAT and CDR2 is FQNNGV. Trimming cost V 3 bases and J 1 base, with 7 bases left between them. The CDR3 is CASSFDWSYEQYF. The CDR3 DNA sequence: TGTGCCAGCAGCTTCGACTGGTCCTACGAGCAGTACTTC. The whole variable domain, filled in from reference TRBV11-2 and TRBJ2-7, reads EAGVAQSPRYKIIEKRQSVAFWCNPISGHATLYWYQQILGQGPKLLIQFQNNGVVDDSQLPKDRFSAERLKGVDSTLKIQPAKLEDSAVYLCASSFDWSYEQYFGPGTRLTVT.

The rearrangement joins TRBV25-1 to TRBJ2-7; 10 nucleotides agree with TRBD1. The CDR3 spans 17 residues. Germline V lookup: CDR1 MGHDK, CDR2 SYGVNS. V was clipped by 5 bases and J by 1 base; unmatched bases: 11. Here the CDR3 DNA reads TGTGCCAGCAGTCCATGGGACAGGGGAGGTTCATCCTACGAGCAGTACTTC. It yields the protein CASSPWDRGGSSYEQYF.

V usage is TRBV4-1 and J usage is TRBJ2-5; 8 bases are shared with TRBD1. The end of the DNA fits TRBJ2-7 better, so the J call may be wrong. The length of the CDR3 is 14 residues. Germline V gives CDR1 MGHRA, CDR2 YSYEKL. The CDR3: CASSSGTGAYEQYF. The DNA of the CDR3 is TGCGCCAGCAGCAGTGGGACAGGAGCCTACGAGCAGTACTTC.

The count of this clone is one. Here the CDR3 reads CASSILPTSRGYEQYF. The CDR3 region has the DNA TGTGCCAGTAGTATCCTCCCGACTAGCCGCGGCTACGAGCAGTACTTC. The chain uses TRBV19 and TRBJ2-7, with 7 nucleotides matching TRBD2. Germline lookup yields CDR1 LNHDA and CDR2 SQIVND (reference sequence). The ends lost 3 bases at V and 3 bases at J; junction bases unmatched: 11. The CDR3 sequence is 16 residues long.

The chain uses TRBV6-5 and TRBJ1-2; TRBD1 might be the D (6 bases). The germline V gene encodes CDR1 MNHEY and CDR2 SVGAGI. There are 14 residues in the CDR3. V shed 0 bases and J shed 8 bases, with 13 bases lying between them. The CDR3 coding sequence is TGTGCCAGCAGTTACTCGACGACAGGCCCCGGCTACACCTTC. Protein product: CASSYSTTGPGYTF.

The chain couples TRBV5-1 to TRBJ1-2; D might be TRBD1 (5 bases). In germline, CDR1 is SGHRS, CDR2 YFSETQ. Trimming removed 0 bases from V and 5 bases from J, with 11 bases in between. CDR3 length equals 14 residues. CDR3 amino acids: CASSLVGDSYGYTF. CDR3 DNA sequence: TGCGCCAGCAGCTTGGTTGGGGACTCATATGGCTACACCTTC.

The rearrangement links TRBV6-5 to TRBJ2-7; maybe TRBD1 (6 bases). This CDR3 is 12 amino acids long. Germline-derived CDR1 and CDR2 are MNHEY and SVGAGI. V shed 5 bases and J shed 7 bases, with 12 bases lying between them. The CDR3: CASSPQGGEQYF. The CDR3 DNA is TGTGCCAGCAGTCCACAGGGTGGAGAGCAGTACTTC.

The CDR3 region has the DNA TGCGCCAGCAGCTTACTAGCGGGGGCCTACGAGCAGTACTTC. Translated: CASSLLAGAYEQYF. This chain joins TRBV5-1 and TRBJ2-7; 11 bases line up with TRBD2. The trim removed 2 bases at V and 2 bases at J, leaving 0 bases unmatched. In germline, CDR1 is SGHRS, CDR2 YFSETQ. The CDR3 has 14 amino acids.

V and J are TRBV30 and TRBJ2-7; TRBD2 matches 7 bases. V dropped 8 bases and J dropped 5; count of bases not matched to a gene: 9. Looked up from germline, CDR1 is GTSNPN and CDR2 is SVGIG (reference sequence). The CDR3 runs to 12 residues. CDR3 residues: CAGGVVDDEQYF. CDR3 DNA sequence: TGTGCCGGGGGGGTCGTAGATGACGAGCAGTACTTC.

The genes are TRBV2 and TRBJ1-3; 8 bases fit TRBD1. Germline-derived CDR1 and CDR2 are SNHLY and FYNNEI. Losses at the gene ends were 8 bases for V and 8 bases for J; bases not matched to a gene: 14. The CDR3 has 15 amino acids. Written as DNA, the CDR3 is TGTGCCAGCCGAGAACAGGGGGTGGACTGGGACACCATATATTTT. It codes for CASREQGVDWDTIYF.

For this clone: This same CDR3 is encoded by further DNA sequences in the sample. The chain uses TRBV4-1 and TRBJ2-1, with 7 bases matching TRBD1. The trim removed 1 base at V and 10 bases at J, leaving 7 bases unmatched. Per germline, CDR1 MGHRA and CDR2 YSYEKL. This CDR3 spans 14 amino acids. Here the CDR3 reads CASSQVAPRGEQFF. In nucleotides, the CDR3 is TGCGCCAGCAGCCAAGTCGCGCCCAGGGGGGAGCAGTTCTTC.

V gene TRBV10-3 combines with J gene TRBJ2-1; 10 bases agree with TRBD2. The CDR3 extends over 18 amino acids. CDR1 is ENHRY, CDR2 SYGVKD, per germline. The V gene end was trimmed by 0 bases and the J gene end by 10 bases; junction bases not matched to a gene: 15. CDR3: CAISESRMGLAGAGEQFF. The CDR3 DNA is TGTGCCATCAGTGAGTCGAGAATGGGGCTAGCGGGAGCAGGGGAGCAGTTCTTC.

The chain combines TRBV7-8 with TRBJ2-5; D unresolved. The CDR3 loop spans 11 amino acids. Germline lookup yields CDR1 SGHVS and CDR2 FQNEAQ. V dropped 3 bases and J dropped 5 bases, with 4 bases sitting between them. The CDR3 nucleotides read TGTGCCAGCAGCTTTCTTGAGACCCAGTACTTC. This encodes CASSFLETQYF.

This rearrangement joins TRBV13 to TRBJ1-1; D is undetermined. The ends were cut back, 5 bases at V and 2 bases at J, with 15 bases in the middle. CDR3 length: 15 amino acids. CDR1 and CDR2 (germline): PRHDT, FYEKMQ (reference sequence). The CDR3 DNA reads TGTGCCAGCAGCCCGAGTTCCGGGTTTAACACTGAAGCTTTCTTT. The encoded protein is CASSPSSGFNTEAFF. The full variable domain, in which reference TRBV13 and TRBJ1-1 provide the parts outside the CDR3, is AAGVIQSPRHLIKEKRETATLKCYPIPRHDTVYWYQQGPGQDPQFLISFYEKMQSDKGSIPDRFSAQQFSDYHSELNMSSLELGDSALYFCASSPSSGFNTEAFFGQGTRLTVV.

V is TRBV5-6 and J is TRBJ1-5; no clear D gene. The germline V gene encodes CDR1 SGHDT and CDR2 YYEEEE. The CDR3 is 14 residues long. V lost 7 bases, J lost 0 bases, and 11 bases lay in between. The CDR3 DNA follows: TGTGCCAGCGCGCCGGGTTATAGCAATCAGCCCCAGCATTTT. As protein: CASAPGYSNQPQHF.

V is TRBV15 and J is TRBJ1-6; the D gene is possibly TRBD1 (6 bases). V shed 8 bases and J shed 0 bases, with 17 bases lying between them. CDR1 is LNHNV and CDR2 is YYDKDF in the germline V gene (reference sequence). This CDR3 is 17 amino acids long. The CDR3 DNA follows: TGTGCCACCGGCCTCGCAGGGGTCCACTCCTATAATTCACCCCTCCACTTT. Translation gives CATGLAGVHSYNSPLHF.

V and J are TRBV11-2 and TRBJ2-7, with D possibly matching TRBD2 (5 bases). The CDR3 spans 15 residues. Germline values: CDR1 SGHAT, CDR2 FQNNGV. Trimming left V 4 bases short and J 3 bases short, with 16 bases between. The CDR3 nucleotides read TGTGCCAGCAGCTCCCGGCCCCGAAGCGGCTACGAGCAGTACTTC. Translation gives CASSSRPRSGYEQYF.

This clone was picked up one time. This chain uses TRBV4-3 with TRBJ2-3; 9 positions match TRBD2. V gave up 0 bases and J gave up 14 bases; unmatched junction bases: 12. This CDR3 spans 15 amino acids. The germline V gene has CDR1 LGHNA and CDR2 YSLEER. The CDR3: CASSQEYARSGSPYF. Here the CDR3 DNA reads TGCGCCAGCAGCCAAGAATACGCACGTAGCGGGAGTCCGTATTTT.

Only one count was recorded for this clone. The J gene is TRBJ1-6, the V gene TRBV19; D is unresolved. This CDR3 is 15 amino acids long. In germline, CDR1 is LNHDA, CDR2 SQIVND (reference sequence). Trimming removed 3 bases from V and 6 bases from J, with 12 bases in between. DNA for the CDR3: TGTGCCAGTAGTATTACGGGGAGTGGTAATTCACCCCTCCACTTT. This codes for CASSITGSGNSPLHF. The full variable domain, rest sourced from reference TRBV19 and TRBJ1-6, is DGGITQSPKYLFRKEGQNVTLSCEQNLNHDAMYWYRQDPGQGLRLIYYSQIVNDFQKGDIAEGYSVSREKKESFPLTVTSAQKNPTAFYLCASSITGSGNSPLHFGNGTRLTVT.

This chain links TRBV6-5 with TRBJ2-2; D ambiguous. From germline, CDR1 is MNHEY and CDR2 SVGAGI. This CDR3 region has 15 residues. Trimming left V 4 bases short and J 4 bases short, with 13 bases between. The chain's CDR3 is CASSFSLPVTGELFF. DNA for the CDR3: TGTGCCAGCAGTTTCTCCTTACCGGTCACCGGGGAGCTGTTTTTT.

The chain employs TRBV27 and TRBJ2-7; TRBD1 might be the D (6 bases). From germline, CDR1 is MNHEY and CDR2 SMNVEV (reference sequence). V was pared by 6 bases and J by 9 bases, with 27 bases between. CDR3 length: 16 residues. As DNA, the CDR3 is TGTGCCAGCAGCCCAAACACGGCCATGGGGGCCTACCGGCAGTACTTC. This sequence encodes CASSPNTAMGAYRQYF.

The CDR3: CARTAGTNTGELFF. DNA of the CDR3: TGTGCCAGGACAGCGGGGACTAACACCGGGGAGCTGTTTTTT. This chain links TRBV2 with TRBJ2-2; 7 bases map to TRBD2. The junction had 6 bases not matched to a gene; V was cut back by 9 bases and J by 2 bases. CDR3 length: 14 amino acids. CDR1 is SNHLY, CDR2 FYNNEI, per germline.

This rearrangement joins TRBV27 to TRBJ1-6; 10 bases are shared with TRBD1. Trimming at V came to 3 bases and at J to 7 bases, leaving 3 bases not matched to a gene. Germline V gene lookup returns CDR1 MNHEY and CDR2 SMNVEV (reference sequence). This CDR3 spans 15 amino acids. The CDR3 bases are TGTGCCAGCAGTTTCCAGGGACAGGGGAATTCACCCCTCCACTTT. Its translation is CASSFQGQGNSPLHF.

V usage is TRBV21-1 and J usage is TRBJ1-1; whether TRBD1, the table's D call, matches the DNA was not checked. TRBV21-1 is termed a pseudogene. The CDR3 has 14 amino acids. Here the CDR3 reads CASSKCKGALEAFF. In DNA form, the CDR3 reads TGTGCCAGCAGCAAATGTAAGGGGGCTCTGGAGGCTTTCTTT.

The gene calls are TRBV11-3 and TRBJ2-3; TRBD2 aligns across 12 bases. The germline CDR1 and CDR2 sequences are SGHNT and YENEEA. CDR3 length: 16 residues. With 5 bases clipped from V and 6 bases from J, the junction kept 9 bases outside the gene matches. CDR3 sequence reads: CASSDRTSGAWDTQYF. DNA of the CDR3: TGTGCCAGCAGCGATCGGACTAGCGGGGCCTGGGATACGCAGTATTTT.

The V gene is TRBV9, the J gene TRBJ1-4; 10 bases align to TRBD1. CDR3 length equals 16 residues. With 4 bases clipped from V and 6 bases from J, the junction kept 9 bases outside the gene matches. The germline V gene encodes CDR1 SGDLS and CDR2 YYNGEE. The DNA for the CDR3 is TGTGCCAGCAGCCCAGGGGGGACAGGGGACTATGAAAAACTGTTTTTT. Translated: CASSPGGTGDYEKLFF.

This clone was found once. The rearrangement links TRBV27 to TRBJ2-5; the D gene is possibly TRBD2 (5 bases). The CDR3 totals 14 residues. Germline CDR1 and CDR2: MNHEY and SMNVEV (reference sequence). The V end lost 2 bases, the J end lost 5 bases, and 12 bases lay between the germline ends. The CDR3 protein is CASSLGTRAETQYF. CDR3 in DNA: TGTGCCAGCAGTTTAGGAACTAGGGCGGAGACCCAGTACTTC.

The chain combines TRBV5-1 with TRBJ2-3, with D uncertain. The CDR3 extends over 12 amino acids. V lost 0 bases to trimming and J lost 5 bases, with 4 bases between them. Germline assignment: CDR1 SGHRS and CDR2 YFSETQ. CDR3 protein: CASSLGGDTQYF. CDR3 coding DNA: TGCGCCAGCAGCTTGGGAGGAGATACGCAGTATTTT.